One and the same sample provided the 8 T cell receptor beta chains below, sequenced in a study of blood T cell repertoires in COVID-19. TCRdb's table, derived via immunoSEQ multiplex PCR, lists solely in-frame clones and lacks some. Here the sample spans 88,000 or so clones, 89% being singletons. Sequencing used peripheral blood. These receptors all come from a man aged 45-65 years with acute or convalescent COVID-19.

The rearrangement joins TRBV15 to TRBJ2-2; D gene uncertain. From germline, CDR1 is LNHNV and CDR2 YYDKDF (reference sequence). The V gene lost 0 bases and the J gene lost 1 base, with 9 bases spanning the gap. This CDR3 has 16 amino acids. CDR3 DNA sequence: TGTGCCACCAGCAGAGACAGGATTTTGAACACCGGGGAGCTGTTTTTT. Amino acids: CATSRDRILNTGELFF.

V usage is TRBV5-1 and J usage is TRBJ2-7, with D perhaps TRBD1 (5 bases). V was pared by 0 bases and J by 3 bases, with 10 bases between. Germline V gene lookup returns CDR1 SGHRS and CDR2 YFSETQ. The CDR3 is 14 amino acids. The CDR3 reads CASSLDGQFYEQYV. The CDR3 coding sequence is TGCGCCAGCAGCTTGGACGGACAATTCTACGAGCAGTACGTC.

The chain carries TRBV29-1 and TRBJ2-7; weak D call: TRBD2 (5 bases). The V and J ends lost 1 base and 0 bases respectively, with 19 bases between them. The germline CDR1 and CDR2 sequences are SQVTM and ANQGSEA. This CDR3 contains 17 residues. The CDR3 protein is CSVEVPVTGWNSYEQYF. DNA of the CDR3: TGCAGCGTTGAAGTCCCAGTCACGGGGTGGAACTCCTACGAGCAGTACTTC.

The chain is built from TRBV2 and TRBJ1-5; possibly TRBD1 for D (6 bases). V was cut by 8 bases and J by 4 bases, with 15 bases left in between. The CDR3 has 14 residues. Germline V gives CDR1 SNHLY, CDR2 FYNNEI. This CDR3 is CASSFRGGNQPQHF. The CDR3 DNA is TGTGCCAGCTCCTTTAGGGGGGGGAATCAGCCCCAGCATTTT.

The CDR3 DNA reads TGTGCCAGCAGCCAGACAGGGGCAAGAAACACCATATATTTT. This translates into CASSQTGARNTIYF. The chain combines TRBV28 with TRBJ1-3; 8 nucleotides align to TRBD1. V dropped 6 bases and J dropped 5; count of bases not matched to a gene: 6. Germline CDR1 and CDR2: MDHEN and SYDVKM. The CDR3 consists of 14 residues. The variable domain in full, with the rest retrieved from reference TRBV28 and TRBJ1-3, is DVKVTQSSRYLVKRTGEKVFLECVQDMDHENMFWYRQDPGLGLRLIYFSYDVKMKEKGDIPEGYSVSREKKERFSLILESASTNQTSMYLCASSQTGARNTIYFGEGSWLTVV.

The chain is built from TRBV9 and TRBJ1-2; 7 nucleotides match TRBD1. CDR3 size: 13 residues. The germline CDR1 and CDR2 sequences are SGDLS and YYNGEE. The ends lost 1 base at V and 5 bases at J; junction bases unmatched: 2. CDR3 DNA: TGTGCCAGCAGCGTAACAGGGGCTTATGGCTACACCTTC. Protein product: CASSVTGAYGYTF.

This clone was detected a few times. The rearrangement joins TRBV5-1 to TRBJ2-3; D is perhaps TRBD1 (5 bases). This CDR3 comprises 15 residues. CDR1 is SGHRS, CDR2 YFSETQ, per germline. V gave up 1 base and J gave up 6 bases, with 15 bases separating them. The CDR3 DNA reads as TGCGCCAGCAGCTTGAGGGGCAGGTTAGGCGATACGCAGTATTTT. Amino acids: CASSLRGRLGDTQYF.

The chain recombines TRBV24-1 with TRBJ2-2, with D possibly matching TRBD2 (5 bases). V dropped 5 bases and J dropped 0 bases, with 12 bases sitting between them. Germline loops: CDR1 KGHDR, CDR2 SFDVKD. The CDR3 totals 16 residues. The CDR3 coding sequence is TGTGCCACCAGTGGTCGGACTGAATCGAACACCGGGGAGCTGTTTTTT. This encodes CATSGRTESNTGELFF.